This TCR beta chain was sequenced in a study of blood T cells in healthy people across ages. Study-level results: It was held that diversity estimates obtained from one million T cells represented underestimates. The recorded TCR beta diversity per million T cells decreased in a roughly linear manner with age.

Deletions cut 4 bases from V and 3 bases from J, with 9 bases between. Germline CDR1 and CDR2: LGHDT and YNNKEL (reference sequence). The CDR3 consists of 13 residues. The second PCR ran about 6 to 12 cycles with a sample-barcoded 5' primer and J-beta primers. A single record per CDR3 protein comes from TCRdb applying MiXCR to the 5' RACE reads. This repertoire shows 1.2 million to 1.5 million distinct CDR3 sequences, 42% found once; its top ten account for 6.5% to 10%. As to this clonotype: Its antigen is as yet unknown.

This clonotype was sampled from a woman aged 18 to 35 in good health. Material: blood. This chain links TRBV3-1 with TRBJ2-5; no firm D call. The CDR3 here is CASSPNQKETQYF. The DNA of the CDR3 is TGTGCCAGCAGCCCTAACCAGAAAGAGACCCAGTACTTC.